These T cell receptor beta chains were read from a single sample in a study of PD-L1 blockade in urothelial cancer. Here immunoSEQ multiplex PCR was the method, and the copy in TCRdb shows in-frame clones only, minus some. The sample holds about 110,000 clones, approximately 85% seen once. Here the sequenced sample was PBMCs, taken around atezolizumab (anti-PD-L1) treatment. The receptors originated from a man over 45 with urothelial cancer. Both conserved end residues are part of each CDR3. The D gene is left open where the match is weak. Rows may omit the clone size; those that give it use once, few, many or a size class.

v_call	clone_size	j_call	d_call	cdr3_aa	cdr3_nt
TRBV9	-	TRBJ1-5	-	CASSVGEVSQPQHF	TGTGCCAGCAGCGTAGGTGAGGTTTCTCAGCCCCAGCATTTT
TRBV5-4	-	TRBJ2-2	-	CASSTGLLLNTGELFF	TGTGCCAGCAGCACCGGACTCCTCTTGAACACCGGGGAGCTGTTTTTT
TRBV5-1	once	TRBJ2-4	TRBD2	CASSTTSGAKNIQYF	TGCGCCAGCAGCACCACTAGCGGAGCCAAAAACATTCAGTACTTC
TRBV28	-	TRBJ2-1	TRBD2	CASSQAGVTQNEQFF	TGTGCCAGCAGTCAAGCGGGAGTAACCCAGAATGAGCAGTTCTTC
TRBV6-1	-	TRBJ2-7	TRBD2	CASTKTGLAYEQYF	TGTGCCAGCACCAAAACTGGACTAGCATATGAGCAGTACTTC
TRBV4-2	-	TRBJ2-7	TRBD2	CASSQEEGGRGEQYF	TGTGCCAGCAGCCAAGAGGAGGGAGGGAGAGGCGAGCAGTACTTC
TRBV27	-	TRBJ2-3	TRBD1	CASSRSGTGGTDTQYF	TGTGCCAGCAGTCGCTCCGGGACAGGGGGCACAGATACGCAGTATTTT
TRBV18	-	TRBJ1-5	-	CASSQAGGNQPQHF	TGTGCCAGCTCACAGGCAGGGGGCAATCAGCCCCAGCATTTT
TRBV18	-	TRBJ1-2	TRBD1	CASSPPGQVHGYTF	TGTGCCAGCTCACCACCGGGACAGGTTCATGGCTACACCTTC
TRBV4-2	once	TRBJ2-7	TRBD2	CASSLQLAGGYEQYF	TGTGCCAGCAGCTTGCAACTAGCGGGAGGGTACGAGCAGTACTTC
TRBV7-3	-	TRBJ2-2	-	CASSPNFGGELFF	TGTGCCAGCAGCCCGAACTTTGGTGGGGAGCTGTTTTTT
TRBV19	-	TRBJ2-5	-	CATGDIRETQYF	TGTGCCACCGGGGACATTAGGGAGACCCAGTACTTC
TRBV18	-	TRBJ1-4	TRBD1	CASSPDRVEKLFF	TGTGCCAGCTCACCCGACAGGGTTGAAAAACTGTTTTTT
TRBV5-4	once	TRBJ2-5	TRBD2	CASSLGLADQETQYF	TGTGCCAGCAGCTTAGGCCTAGCGGACCAAGAGACCCAGTACTTC
TRBV19	-	TRBJ2-1	-	CASSSRAAPYNEQFF	TGTGCCAGTAGTTCCAGGGCGGCTCCGTACAATGAGCAGTTCTTC
TRBV5-1	-	TRBJ2-1	-	CATNRAGNGNEQFF	TGCGCCACCAACCGGGCGGGCAACGGCAATGAGCAGTTCTTC
TRBV18	-	TRBJ2-5	-	CASNPTGLQETQYF	TGTGCCAGCAACCCCACGGGTCTACAAGAGACCCAGTACTTC
TRBV29-1	-	TRBJ2-1	TRBD2	CSVERGLVGNEQFF	TGCAGCGTTGAAAGAGGACTAGTGGGCAATGAGCAGTTCTTC
TRBV6-6	-	TRBJ1-5	TRBD1	CASSVQGPYQPQHF	TGTGCCAGCAGTGTACAGGGGCCCTATCAGCCCCAGCATTTT
TRBV28	-	TRBJ1-4	TRBD1	CASSLTGLFEKLFF	TGTGCCAGCAGTCTGACAGGGTTATTCGAAAAACTGTTTTTT
TRBV5-6	-	TRBJ2-5	-	CASSLAGNRVQETQYF	TGTGCCAGCAGCTTGGCCGGCAACAGAGTACAAGAGACCCAGTACTTC
TRBV2	-	TRBJ2-7	-	CASSDSPYEQYF	TGTGCCAGCAGTGATTCTCCCTACGAGCAGTACTTC
TRBV7-9	-	TRBJ2-1	TRBD2	CASSPRGGSHNEQFF	TGTGCCAGCAGCCCCAGAGGCGGGAGCCACAATGAGCAGTTCTTC
TRBV11-2	-	TRBJ1-3	TRBD1	CASRILGDRAAGNTIYF	TGTGCCAGCAGGATCCTGGGAGACAGGGCGGCTGGAAACACCATATATTTT
TRBV5-1	-	TRBJ2-7	-	CASSSRPRPPGYEQYF	TGCGCCAGCAGCTCGCGTCCCCGACCCCCCGGGTACGAGCAGTACTTC